This T cell receptor (beta chain) was sequenced in a study of blood T cells in healthy people across ages (dated by TCRdb to about 2015). Some background on the complete study: In model experiments, template switching captured roughly one uniquely barcoded TCR beta cDNA molecule for every two T cells. To avoid experimental bias, donors of different ages were distributed randomly across sequencing lanes. Two additional independent replicas of 1 million unique cDNA reads from the same blood draw were analyzed for two donors (one aged 18 to 29 and one aged 80 or older). The donors were divided into four age groups: young (average 16 years), middle-aged (around 41), aged (under 70) and long-lived (roughly 82). Using deep sequencing normalized with unique cDNA molecular identifiers, the study measured how TCR beta repertoire diversity changes with age.

V ends up 5 bases short and J 5 bases short, with an unmatched junction base count of 8. Per the germline V gene, SGHTA is the CDR1 and FQGNSA is the CDR2. Inclusive of the bounding cysteine and phenylalanine, the CDR3 is 15 residues long. Left in the record is the CDR3 DNA by itself, 45 bases read in frame from the first base. Libraries were constructed by 5' RACE. Sequencing took place on an Illumina HiSeq 2500. A second PCR of roughly 7 to 11 cycles was performed with a sample-barcoded 5' primer and a J-beta primer mix. A unique molecular identifier was introduced onto each TCR beta cDNA molecule by a template-switch 5' adaptor carrying 12 random nucleotides. Each sample yielded at least 3 million CDR3-containing paired-end reads. First-strand cDNA was synthesized from all RNA with the Mint cDNA synthesis kit, primed by a TRBC-specific oligonucleotide. Following uracil-DNA glycosylase treatment, all cDNA underwent a first 18-cycle PCR with the universal primers M1SS and BC2_uni_R. On the authors' methods: Normalization of each sample was performed by random selection of 1 million high-quality reads, each carrying a distinct molecular identifier. Reads with shared molecular identifiers were discarded instead of being binned into consensus sequences. CDR3 identification, clonotype clustering and error correction used MiTCR with a Q25 quality threshold and the strictest error-elimination algorithm. A nonparametric unseen species model with Euler transformation was used to estimate lower-bound total TCR beta diversity. TCRdb trimmed public reads at Q25 via fastp, called clones via MiXCR and kept in-frame beta chains. Entries that share a CDR3 protein sequence are merged under the most common genes and DNA. TCRdb, not the authors, supplied the V and J calls. The sample table contains more than 650,000 distinct CDR3 sequences; only one count was recorded for about 20% of them. The ten largest make up around a fifth of the sample.

With respect to this clonotype: Its antigen target is currently unknown. No per-base quality is available; no much larger clone lies one base away.

The 39 donors, aged about 6 to 95 years, were systemically healthy Caucasian individuals from Russia. Around 9.8 milliliters of peripheral blood were collected from each donor into EDTA-treated Vacutainer tubes. Ficoll-Paque density-gradient centrifugation was used to isolate PBMCs, with at least 7 million per sample. Trizol reagent was used to extract total RNA from the PBMCs, yielding at least 6 micrograms per sample. Naive CD45RAhigh/CD27high T cell percentages were measured by flow cytometry on a PBMC aliquot from every donor. What the research found in general, with its limitations: Observed TCR beta diversity per million T cells fell roughly linearly with age, and a significant reduction was already apparent by age roughly 40. The long-lived group showed more naive CD4+ T cells, fewer expanded clones and increased TCR diversity than the aged group, suggesting age selection. The percentage of naive T cells measured by flow cytometry correlated strongly with observed TCR beta diversity. Total diversity estimates from one million sequenced T cells were considered lower bounds and underestimates. Conclusive comparison of naive and antigen-experienced compartments was prevented by the profiling of bulk unsorted PBMCs. The CMV infection status of donors was not known, potentially confounding age-related changes in expanded clonotypes.

Recombination connected TRBV7-2 to TRBJ1-5; 8 middle bases align to TRBD1. Sequenced: blood. The sequence came from a man between 65 and 79 years old in good health. The nucleotides are TGTGCCAGCAGCATAAAGACAGGGGAGCATCAGCCCCAGCATTTT. This codes for CASSIKTGEHQPQHF. The CDR3 plus the reference TRBV7-2 and TRBJ1-5 genes for the other parts give the full variable domain: GAGVSQSPSNKVTEKGKDVELRCDPISGHTALYWYRQSLGQGLEFLIYFQGNSAPDKSGLPSDRFSAERTGGSVSTLTIQRTQQEDSAVYLCASSIKTGEHQPQHFGDGTRLSIL.